This TCR beta chain came from a study of cytomegalovirus exposure and HLA in healthy donors. As for the study in general: Earlier results showed 120 million or so unique TCR beta sequences derived from approximately 170 million T cells. General study findings and limits: The study labeled more than 150 TCR beta chains cytomegalovirus-associated. Analysis was performed later, and it showed HLA-associated TCR beta chains to be more clonally expanded than equally common others.

The CDR3 is 18 residues long. Germline V CDR1 and CDR2: MNHEY, SMNVEV (reference sequence). Trimming took off 3 bases at V and 5 bases at J, with 26 bases between the two ends. PCR primers comprised 60 Vbeta and 13 Jbeta primers. Measured with immunoSEQ multiplex PCR; TCRdb has only the in-frame clones, and not every one. In the table there are about 54,000 clones, approximately 86% of which are singletons. In the case of this clone: Its specificity is unknown.

Each of the donors was a healthy bone marrow donor. This TCR came from a young woman in good health and CMV-seronegative. What was sequenced was PBMCs. This chain links TRBV27 with TRBJ2-7; D unclear. CDR3 DNA sequence: TGTGCCAGCAGTTTCTATGCGGAGAACCATCTCGGCGGCGACGAGCAGTACTTC. Protein sequence: CASSFYAENHLGGDEQYF.